These 10 T cell receptor beta chains came from one sample sequenced in a study of T cell responses to AZD1222 COVID-19 vaccine. The protocol was immunoSEQ multiplex PCR, while the TCRdb copy is restricted to in-frame clones and leaves out a portion. This sample carries over 100,000 clones, 85% to 95% of them seen once, and the ten largest clones take less than 6.5%. The starting material was peripheral blood, obtained on day 0 of AZD1222 vaccination. The origin of the receptors is an adult in good health.

This clone is a singleton in its sample. The V and J genes are TRBV2 and TRBJ1-4, with D possibly matching TRBD1 (6 bases). Trimming left V 8 bases short and J 6 bases short, with 16 bases between. Germline CDR1 is SNHLY and CDR2 is FYNNEI. CDR3 length: 14 residues. The CDR3 sequence: CASGEGRGDEKLFF. CDR3 in DNA: TGTGCCAGCGGGGAGGGCAGGGGTGATGAAAAACTGTTTTTT.

The chain couples TRBV5-8 to TRBJ1-4, with 7 bases fitting TRBD1. The CDR3 covers 15 residues. In germline, CDR1 is SGHTS, CDR2 YDEGEE. Germline trimming cut 0 bases from V and 3 bases from J; bases unmatched to any gene: 2. The CDR3 coding sequence is TGTGCCAGCAGCTTGGGGGACAGATCTAATGAAAAACTGTTTTTT. Amino acids: CASSLGDRSNEKLFF.

This clone occurred once. The chain employs TRBV19 and TRBJ1-5, with 9 bases aligning to TRBD1. Germline V gene lookup returns CDR1 LNHDA and CDR2 SQIVND (reference sequence). The CDR3 contains 15 residues. V lost 5 bases to trimming and J lost 4 bases; unmatched junction nucleotides: 6. CDR3 sequence (DNA): TGTGCCAGTAGTTGGGGACAGGGAGGGAATCAGCCCCAGCATTTT. Translated, it gives CASSWGQGGNQPQHF.

This clone has only one observation. The J gene is TRBJ1-2, the V gene TRBV4-1; weak D call: TRBD1 (6 bases). Germline-derived CDR1 and CDR2 are MGHRA and YSYEKL. Trimming stripped 4 bases from V and 11 bases from J, with 20 bases between. The CDR3 covers 14 residues. CDR3 in DNA: TGCGCCAGCAGCCCTCGGGTGGCCCCTAGGGGGTACACCTTC. Translated: CASSPRVAPRGYTF.

The V gene is TRBV18, the J gene TRBJ1-5; the match to TRBD1 covers 9 bases. Germline V gene data show CDR1 as KGHSH and CDR2 as LQKENI. The ends lost 8 bases at V and 9 bases at J; junction bases unmatched: 8. The CDR3 has 13 residues. The CDR3 DNA reads as TGTGCCAGCCGGGACAGGGCTAGCCGGCCCCAGCATTTT. Translation gives CASRDRASRPQHF.

V is TRBV27 and J is TRBJ1-4; weak D call: TRBD1 (5 bases). The CDR3 covers 13 residues. Germline V gene data show CDR1 as MNHEY and CDR2 as SMNVEV (reference sequence). Trimming left V 6 bases short and J 7 bases short, with 12 bases between. This CDR3 reads CASRQAAGEKLFF. CDR3 bases: TGTGCCAGCAGACAGGCGGCAGGTGAAAAACTGTTTTTT.

The CDR3 here is CATLPDRAQEKLFF. The CDR3 nucleotides are TGTGCCACGCTACCGGACAGGGCGCAGGAAAAACTGTTTTTT. This chain uses TRBV7-9 with TRBJ1-4, with 8 bases aligning to TRBD1. The J segment lost 8 bases and the V segment lost 10 bases, leaving 12 bases of the junction unmatched. This CDR3 contains 14 residues. Germline V gives CDR1 SEHNR, CDR2 FQNEAQ (reference sequence).

This clone was picked up a small number of times. The chain combines TRBV10-2 with TRBJ1-4; 8 nucleotides match TRBD1. Germline CDR1 WSHSY, CDR2 SAAADI. The ends lost 0 bases at V and 7 bases at J; junction bases unmatched: 7. The CDR3 has 16 residues. The CDR3: CASSESDRGGIEKLFF. CDR3 sequence (DNA): TGCGCCAGCAGTGAGTCCGACAGGGGCGGAATTGAAAAACTGTTTTTT.

Only a few counts were recorded for this clone. CDR3 bases: TGCGCCAGCAGCCAATACTTCAGTACCTATGGCTACACCTTC. Translated: CASSQYFSTYGYTF. The V and J genes are TRBV4-1 and TRBJ1-2; D uncertain. The ends were cut back, 2 bases at V and 4 bases at J, with 11 bases in the middle. This CDR3 contains 14 residues. CDR1 MGHRA and CDR2 YSYEKL come from the germline V gene.

The rearrangement links TRBV5-4 to TRBJ2-3; D gene uncertain. V lost 0 bases, J lost 2 bases, and 1 base lay in between. The CDR3 is 12 residues long. Germline V gene sequence: CDR1 SGHNT, CDR2 YYREEE (reference sequence). In DNA form, the CDR3 reads TGTGCCAGCAGCTTGGCCACAGATACGCAGTATTTT. It yields the protein CASSLATDTQYF.